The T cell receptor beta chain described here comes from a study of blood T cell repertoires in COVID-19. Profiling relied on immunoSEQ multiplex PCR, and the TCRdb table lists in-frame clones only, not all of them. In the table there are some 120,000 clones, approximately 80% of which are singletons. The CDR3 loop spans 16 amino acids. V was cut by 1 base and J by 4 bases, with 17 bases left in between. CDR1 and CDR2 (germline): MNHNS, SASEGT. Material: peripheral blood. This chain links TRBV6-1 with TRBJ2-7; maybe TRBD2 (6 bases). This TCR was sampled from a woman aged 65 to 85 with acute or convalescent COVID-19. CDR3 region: CASSEVGSGRTYEQYF. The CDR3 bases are TGTGCCAGCAGTGAAGTTGGGAGCGGGCGGACTTACGAGCAGTACTTC.